This T cell receptor beta chain was sequenced during a study of cytomegalovirus exposure and HLA in healthy donors. Points from the study as a whole: A later analysis linked some 18,000 TCR beta sequences to HLA alleles at 0.05 false discovery rate. In a later analysis, V- and J-gene trimming of beta chains associated with a DCLRE1C missense variant, replicated independently. Serostatus for CMV was the only available immune exposure information. According to a later analysis, most TCR beta chains associated with CMV appeared HLA-restricted.

The primer mix had 60 Vbeta and 13 Jbeta primers. Generated by immunoSEQ multiplex PCR, the TCRdb table keeps only in-frame clones and is missing some. The sample shows 160,000 or so clones, less than 80% of them seen only once. Trimming took 3 bases from V and 4 from J; bases not matched to a gene: 7. Germline values: CDR1 SGHNT, CDR2 YYREEE (reference sequence). The length of the CDR3 is 15 residues. Details on this clone: Antigen unknown.

The sequenced sample consisted of PBMCs. The chain recombines TRBV5-4 with TRBJ2-3, with 8 bases aligning to TRBD1. This receptor was identified in a man aged 35 to 55 in good health and CMV-seronegative. The CDR3 spells CASSYGQGGADTQYF. CDR3 nucleotides: TGTGCCAGCAGCTACGGACAGGGAGGAGCAGATACGCAGTATTTT.